These 27 T cell receptor beta chains were all obtained from the same sample, sequenced in a study of human T cells and chemical hapten exposure. TCRdb itself ran the RACE reads through MiXCR, one entry per CDR3 protein. Of 30,000 to 50,000 distinct CDR3 sequences in the sample, about 12% were seen once. The time point: patch test 3, about 24 weeks after DPC sensitization. Treatment given: therapeutic diphenylcyclopropenone sensitization with weekly scalp DPC. The starting material, unfractionated whole blood, was used for total RNA extraction. The sample in question was whole blood, obtained in connection with sensitization to the hapten diphenylcyclopropenone (DPC). The receptor source for this set is a woman in her forties with alopecia areata. Some clones in this sample may be carry-over from other donors' samples.

The rearrangement uses TRBV11-2 and TRBJ2-1, with TRBD2 identical over 9 bases. Germline CDR1 reads SGHAT; CDR2 reads FQNNGV. The V and J ends lost 5 bases and 7 bases, in that order; junction bases with no gene match: 6. This CDR3 has 14 residues. In DNA form, the CDR3 reads TGTGCCAGCAGCGTCCGACTAGCGGAGAATGAGCAGTTCTTC. Residues: CASSVRLAENEQFF.

The sample holds many counts of this clonotype. The chain uses TRBV20-1 and TRBJ2-7; D gene uncertain. Germline assignment: CDR1 DFQATT and CDR2 SNEGSKA (reference sequence). Trimming left V 6 bases short and J 1 base short, with 19 bases between. The CDR3 is made up of 15 amino acids. The CDR3 region is CSALDPSGSSYEQYF. CDR3 bases: TGCAGTGCCCTGGACCCCTCGGGCTCTTCCTACGAGCAGTACTTC.

This clonotype was observed a few times. V is TRBV11-3 and J is TRBJ2-1; TRBD1 agrees at 7 bases. Germline CDR1 and CDR2: SGHNT and YENEEA. CDR3 length: 16 residues. V lost 5 bases and J lost 6; bases outside the gene matches: 13. The CDR3 DNA follows: TGTGCCAGCAGCCCGCGACGCTCCCGGGACAGCAATGAGCAGTTCTTC. Its protein is CASSPRRSRDSNEQFF.

This clonotype was detected many times. V and J are TRBV11-2 and TRBJ1-1; no clear D gene. Deletions cut 1 base from V and 1 base from J, with 4 bases between. CDR1 is SGHAT, CDR2 FQNNGV, per germline. The CDR3 runs to 13 residues. The CDR3 bases are TGTGCCAGCAGCTTAGCCTGGAACACTGAAGCTTTCTTT. The encoded protein is CASSLAWNTEAFF.

The V gene is TRBV2, the J gene TRBJ2-2; D not certain. Germline values: CDR1 SNHLY, CDR2 FYNNEI. V was clipped by 6 bases and J by 5 bases, with 10 bases between them. This CDR3 is 13 amino acids long. The CDR3 spells CASSTQRTGELFF. DNA for the CDR3: TGTGCCAGCAGCACTCAGAGGACCGGGGAGCTGTTTTTT.

The chain employs TRBV28 and TRBJ2-3; possibly TRBD1 or TRBD2 for D (6 bases each). The CDR3 spans 15 residues. V shed 3 bases and J shed 2 bases, with 12 bases lying between them. Germline CDR1 MDHEN, CDR2 SYDVKM. The CDR3 DNA reads as TGTGCCAGCAGTTTGGTGGGGGGCAACACAGATACGCAGTATTTT. Its protein is CASSLVGGNTDTQYF.

This clonotype was recorded at least ten times. V gene TRBV2 combines with J gene TRBJ2-1; D perhaps matches TRBD1 (6 bases). Looked up from germline, CDR1 is SNHLY and CDR2 is FYNNEI. V gave up 7 bases and J gave up 5 bases, with 18 bases separating them. The CDR3 covers 15 residues. CDR3 protein: CASKKDSPQNNEQFF. CDR3 bases: TGTGCCAGCAAGAAGGACAGCCCCCAAAACAATGAGCAGTTCTTC.

There are many counts of this clonotype. The J gene is TRBJ2-4, the V gene TRBV9; 15 positions match TRBD2. The V segment lost 4 bases and the J segment 1 base; nucleotides outside the gene matches: 3. The V gene's germline CDR1 is SGDLS and CDR2 YYNGEE. This CDR3 is built from 17 residues. CDR3 nucleotides: TGTGCCAGCAGCCCCGGGACTAGCGGGGGGGCCAAAAACATTCAGTACTTC. Translating it yields CASSPGTSGGAKNIQYF.

The rearrangement links TRBV2 to TRBJ1-1, with D possibly TRBD1 on 6 matching bases. CDR3 size: 13 residues. CDR1 and CDR2 from the germline V gene are SNHLY and FYNNEI. The germline V and J ends were trimmed by 1 base and 11 bases, with 14 bases remaining between them. The CDR3 loop reads CASSEEGVLQAFF. CDR3 sequence (DNA): TGTGCCAGCAGTGAAGAGGGGGTTCTTCAGGCTTTCTTT.

Worth noting for this clonotype: A much larger clone lies a single base off, so this may be a read error. The chain employs TRBV7-2 and TRBJ2-3, with no clear D. CDR3 length: 13 amino acids. Germline lookup yields CDR1 SGHTA and CDR2 FQGNSA. Trimming shortened V by 5 bases and J by 2 bases, and 8 bases separated the two germline ends. CDR3 region: CASSLTNTDTQYF. The CDR3 DNA reads as TGTGCCAGCAGCCTCACTAACACAGATACGCAGTATTTT.

This clonotype came up many times. The CDR3 sequence: CASSLGPLAGESSYNEQFF. The CDR3, as DNA: TGTGCCAGCAGCTTAGGTCCACTAGCGGGAGAGAGCTCCTACAATGAGCAGTTCTTC. The chain combines TRBV7-9 with TRBJ2-1, with 11 nucleotides matching TRBD2. With 1 base clipped from V and 0 bases from J, the junction kept 8 bases outside the gene matches. The CDR3 length is 19 residues. Germline V gene data show CDR1 as SEHNR and CDR2 as FQNEAQ (reference sequence). The whole variable domain, remainder taken from reference TRBV7-9 and TRBJ2-1, is DTGVSQNPRHKITKRGQNVTFRCDPISEHNRLYWYRQTLGQGPEFLTYFQNEAQLEKSRLLSDRFSAERPKGSFSTLEIQRTEQGDSAMYLCASSLGPLAGESSYNEQFFGPGTRLTVL.

There are many counts of this clonotype. The chain is built from TRBV24-1 and TRBJ2-7; TRBD1 matches at 8 bases. Germline V gene data show CDR1 as KGHDR and CDR2 as SFDVKD. The CDR3 has 13 residues. J lost 10 bases, V lost 3 bases, and 7 bases had no gene match. CDR3 region: CATSDRTGLGQYF. CDR3 in DNA: TGTGCCACCAGTGATCGGACAGGGCTTGGTCAGTACTTC.

This clonotype was seen at least ten times. V usage is TRBV21-1 and J usage is TRBJ1-1. TRBV21-1 is shown as a pseudogene. The CDR3 sequence is 13 residues long. CDR3 in amino acids: CASSTDTNTEAFF. The CDR3 bases are TGTGCCAGCAGCACCGACACGAACACTGAAGCTTTCTTT.

This clonotype has more than one count but fewer than ten. The rearrangement links TRBV29-1 to TRBJ2-7; D is ambiguous. Trimming removed 4 bases from V and 6 bases from J, with 16 bases in between. Germline CDR1 reads SQVTM; CDR2 reads ANQGSEA. This CDR3 region has 13 residues. The CDR3 DNA follows: TGCAGCGTTGGAGGACCCGGCGCGATCGAGCAGTACTTC. Protein sequence: CSVGGPGAIEQYF.

The sample holds a few counts of this clonotype. The J gene is TRBJ1-2, the V gene TRBV4-2, with D possibly TRBD1 on 5 matching bases. In germline, CDR1 is LGHNA, CDR2 YNFKEQ. This CDR3 comprises 13 residues. V lost 4 bases to trimming and J lost 12 bases, with 18 bases between them. As DNA, the CDR3 is TGTGCCAGCAGCCCCACGGACATCCCGGTCCACACCTTC. Protein sequence: CASSPTDIPVHTF.

This clonotype was recorded many times. The chain is built from TRBV18 and TRBJ2-3; 11 positions match TRBD2. The J segment lost 0 bases and the V segment lost 1 base, leaving 0 bases of the junction unmatched. From germline, CDR1 is KGHSH and CDR2 LQKENI. The length of the CDR3 is 16 residues. The CDR3 DNA follows: TGTGCCAGCTCACCACGACTAGCGGGAAGCACAGATACGCAGTATTTT. Protein product: CASSPRLAGSTDTQYF.

This clonotype was recorded many times. The chain employs TRBV28 and TRBJ1-1; D unclear. This CDR3 spans 13 amino acids. V was trimmed by 10 bases and J by 1 base, leaving 13 bases between them. Germline V gene data show CDR1 as MDHEN and CDR2 as SYDVKM. In nucleotides, the CDR3 is TGTGCCACCGAAAAAAGGCGGAACACTGAAGCTTTCTTT. It is translated as CATEKRRNTEAFF.

The chain joins TRBV29-1 to TRBJ2-1, with TRBD1 identical over 7 bases. The CDR3 length is 14 residues. Germline V lookup: CDR1 SQVTM, CDR2 ANQGSEA. Unmatched junction bases numbered 7, after V lost 4 bases and J lost 4 bases. The CDR3 DNA sequence: TGCAGCGTTGCCCCGACAGGGAGATACAATGAGCAGTTCTTC. Its protein is CSVAPTGRYNEQFF.

This clonotype was recorded a few times. The rearrangement uses TRBV29-1 and TRBJ2-5, with D maybe TRBD1 (5 bases). The CDR3 runs to 12 residues. The germline V gene encodes CDR1 SQVTM and CDR2 ANQGSEA. Trimming left V 3 bases short and J 5 bases short, with 10 bases between. The CDR3 reads CSVEWGMETQYF. CDR3 bases: TGCAGCGTTGAGTGGGGCATGGAGACCCAGTACTTC.

The chain combines TRBV4-3 with TRBJ1-2; TRBD1 matches at 8 bases. This CDR3 spans 14 amino acids. Germline assignment: CDR1 LGHNA and CDR2 YSLEER. With 1 base clipped from V and 4 bases from J, the junction kept 2 bases outside the gene matches. CDR3 DNA sequence: TGCGCCAGCAGCCAAGGGACAGGGTCCTATGGCTACACCTTC. Encoded protein: CASSQGTGSYGYTF.

V gene TRBV13 combines with J gene TRBJ2-5, with 9 bases identical to TRBD2. The CDR3 is 14 amino acids. Trimming took 8 bases from V and 5 from J; bases not matched to a gene: 9. CDR1 and CDR2 from the germline V gene are PRHDT and FYEKMQ (reference sequence). CDR3 coding DNA: TGTGCCAGCGGTCGGCGGGGGGGCCGGGAGACCCAGTACTTC. Its protein is CASGRRGGRETQYF.

This chain joins TRBV28 and TRBJ1-2, with 7 bases matching TRBD1. CDR1 is MDHEN, CDR2 SYDVKM, per germline. Losses at the gene ends were 1 base for V and 5 bases for J; bases not matched to a gene: 1. CDR3 length: 13 amino acids. DNA for the CDR3: TGTGCCAGCAGTTTATCGACAGGGTATGGCTACACCTTC. Translating gives CASSLSTGYGYTF.

The chain links TRBV7-3 to TRBJ2-1; D could derive from TRBD1 or TRBD2 (5 bases each). Germline CDR1 reads SGHTA; CDR2 reads FQGTGA. V lost 2 bases and J lost 0, with 14 bases in between. The CDR3 has 17 residues. CDR3 sequence reads: CASSLYPGTSSYNEQFF. As DNA, the CDR3 is TGTGCCAGCAGCTTATACCCCGGGACGAGCTCCTACAATGAGCAGTTCTTC.

This clonotype was found many times. This chain links TRBV9 with TRBJ1-6; D uncertain. The V gene's germline CDR1 is SGDLS and CDR2 YYNGEE. This CDR3 is 16 amino acids long. V shed 1 base and J shed 6 bases, with 14 bases lying between them. Written as DNA, the CDR3 is TGTGCCAGCAGCGTATCCTCTTTTCCTTCTAATTCACCCCTCCACTTT. Encoded protein: CASSVSSFPSNSPLHF.

Comment on this clonotype: This may come from a read error, since a much larger clone is one base off. The chain employs TRBV18 and TRBJ2-5, with D possibly TRBD1 on 5 matching bases. This CDR3 is 15 amino acids long. Per the germline V gene, CDR1 is KGHSH and CDR2 is LQKENI. The CDR3 protein is CARSPILQVPETQYF. CDR3 coding DNA: TGTGCCCGCTCACCCATCTTACAGGTCCCGGAGACCCAGTACTTC.

The table lists this clonotype with a count of one. The chain carries TRBV29-1 and TRBJ1-1, with D perhaps matching TRBD1 (6 bases). Germline V CDR1 and CDR2: SQVTM, ANQGSEA. Trimming left V 6 bases short and J 0 bases short, with 11 bases between. The CDR3 has 13 amino acids. CDR3 residues: CSVQGFVNTEAFF. The CDR3, as DNA: TGCAGCGTCCAGGGGTTCGTGAACACTGAAGCTTTCTTT. Looking up the rest from reference TRBV29-1 and TRBJ1-1 gives the full variable domain: SAVISQKPSRDICQRGTSLTIQCQVDSQVTMMFWYRQQPGQSLTLIATANQGSEATYESGFVIDKFPISRPNLTFSTLTVSNMSPEDSSIYLCSVQGFVNTEAFFGQGTRLTVV.

V and J are TRBV29-1 and TRBJ1-3; D not resolved. Germline CDR1 is SQVTM and CDR2 is ANQGSEA. This CDR3 region has 15 residues. Trimming removed 2 bases at V and 0 bases at J, with 11 bases between. The chain's CDR3 is CSVETSEDSGNTIYF. The CDR3 coding sequence is TGCAGCGTTGAAACTTCAGAAGACTCTGGAAACACCATATATTTT.